Shown below are 31 T cell receptor beta chains from a single sample sequenced in a study of molecular identifiers for immune sequencing clone quantification (dated by TCRdb to about 2018). The protocol used for the library was PCR. This sample was sequenced with an Illumina HiSeq 4000. TCRdb redid the processing of the public reads, applying fastp at Q25 and MiXCR, and retained in-frame beta chains. Rows merge per CDR3 protein into single entries with the most common DNA and genes. For this sample there are about 640,000 distinct CDR3 sequences; around 20% appear just once. 0.85% of the sample is held by the ten biggest clonotypes. The sample comprised naive CD8+ T cells from blood, with Jurkat cell RNA spiked in. Per the publication, the cell subset or site label means: FACS-sorted CD8+CD4-CCR7+CD45RA+ naive T cells. Receptors originate from a human donor in good health. Some libraries in this study had Jurkat cell RNA spiked in.

V and J are TRBV29-1 and TRBJ2-1; the D is unclear. The CDR3 loop spans 13 amino acids. Germline V CDR1 and CDR2: SQVTM, ANQGSEA. V was clipped by 4 bases and J by 2 bases, with 9 bases between them. The CDR3 reads CSVALGTYNEQFF. CDR3 sequence (DNA): TGCAGCGTTGCTCTCGGAACCTACAATGAGCAGTTCTTC.

The chain has TRBV7-9 and TRBJ2-1; the D gene is possibly TRBD2 (5 bases). The CDR3 is 18 amino acids. The V gene's germline CDR1 is SEHNR and CDR2 FQNEAQ (reference sequence). Trimming stripped 2 bases from V and 2 bases from J, with 19 bases between. DNA of the CDR3: TGTGCCAGCAGCTTACCAAAGTGGAGGACTTCCCCCTACAATGAGCAGTTCTTC. Amino acid sequence: CASSLPKWRTSPYNEQFF.

About this clonotype itself: This could be a read error, since a much larger clone is one nucleotide away. This chain connects TRBV5-4 to TRBJ2-6; 9 bases align to TRBD2. The CDR3 covers 17 residues. Germline CDR1 reads SGHNT; CDR2 reads YYREEE (reference sequence). The CDR3 nucleotides are TGTGCCGGCAGCCTTAGCGGGGGCGGGTCTGGGGCCAACGTCCTGACTTTC. Its translation: CAGSLSGGGSGANVLTF.

A note on this clonotype: This may arise from a read error, as a much more abundant clone is one base away. The rearrangement joins TRBV20-1 to TRBJ2-1; tentatively, D is TRBD1 or TRBD2 (5 bases each). This CDR3 is 14 amino acids long. The germline V gene encodes CDR1 DFQATT and CDR2 SNEGSKA (reference sequence). In DNA form, the CDR3 reads TGCAGTGCCCCCGGGACCGAAACCTACAATGAGCAGCTCTTC. It encodes CSAPGTETYNEQLF.

This chain joins TRBV27 and TRBJ2-2; 9 bases are shared with TRBD1. V dropped 5 bases and J dropped 6; count of bases not matched to a gene: 7. The germline gives CDR1 MNHEY, CDR2 SMNVEV (reference sequence). The CDR3 loop spans 15 amino acids. The DNA for the CDR3 is TGTGCCAGCAGTACAGGACAGGGGCCCGCCGGGGAGCTGTTTTTT. Translation: CASSTGQGPAGELFF.

This clonotype was seen a handful of times. The chain has TRBV4-1 and TRBJ2-7; D gene unclear. The V end lost 0 bases, the J end lost 2 bases, and 14 bases lay between the germline ends. In germline, CDR1 is MGHRA, CDR2 YSYEKL. CDR3 length: 16 amino acids. The CDR3 bases are TGCGCCAGCAGCCAAGATGAATCGACACCAACCTACGAGCAGTACTTC. Encoded protein: CASSQDESTPTYEQYF.

This clonotype showed up many times. This chain uses TRBV29-1 with TRBJ2-7; D is perhaps TRBD1 (6 bases). The length of the CDR3 is 12 residues. Trimming left V 5 bases short and J 2 bases short, with 10 bases between. Germline loops: CDR1 SQVTM, CDR2 ANQGSEA. The CDR3 loop is CSVRQETYEQYF. The DNA for the CDR3 is TGCAGCGTTCGACAGGAGACCTACGAGCAGTACTTC.

This clonotype was recorded once. Given a much more abundant clone one base away, this may be a read error. The V and J genes are TRBV19 and TRBJ2-7; the D gene is possibly TRBD1 (6 bases). The CDR3 length is 16 residues. Germline CDR1 and CDR2: LNHDA and SQIVND (reference sequence). Written as DNA, the CDR3 is TGTGCCTGTAGTGAACCAGACAGGTCGAGCTCCTACGAGCAGTACTTC. This gives the protein CACSEPDRSSSYEQYF.

This clonotype was observed once. Its ends do not fully match the called genes, so a read error is possible. The chain links TRBV12-3 or TRBV12-4 to TRBJ2-2; 9 nucleotides agree with TRBD2. This CDR3 is 20 amino acids long. CDR3: CVSTPFEVAGDHKNTGELFF. The CDR3 DNA reads TGTGTCAGCACCCCCTTCGAGGTAGCGGGGGATCATAAGAACACCGGGGAGCTGTTTTTT.

This clonotype was detected only a few times. V is TRBV9 and J is TRBJ2-7; D unresolved. Trimming pared 0 bases from V and 0 bases from J, leaving 13 bases between. Germline CDR1 reads SGDLS; CDR2 reads YYNGEE. This CDR3 is built from 16 residues. Here the CDR3 DNA reads TGTGCCAGCAGCGTAGGTACGTCTGCTAGCTCCTACGAGCAGTACTTC. Translating it yields CASSVGTSASSYEQYF.

The table lists this clonotype with many counts. The V and J genes are TRBV5-1 and TRBJ1-4; D perhaps matches TRBD1 (5 bases). CDR3 size: 15 residues. The germline V gene encodes CDR1 SGHRS and CDR2 YFSETQ. V lost 0 bases and J lost 0, with 6 bases in between. The CDR3 DNA is TGCGCCAGCAGCTTGGTGGGGGCAACTAATGAAAAACTGTTTTTT. Protein product: CASSLVGATNEKLFF.

This clonotype was observed many times. The chain has TRBV20-1 and TRBJ2-7, with TRBD2 matching over 7 bases. With V trimmed by 0 bases and J by 2 bases, 7 bases remained unmatched. There are 15 residues in the CDR3. Germline values: CDR1 DFQATT, CDR2 SNEGSKA (reference sequence). This chain's CDR3 is CSARDLGEGPYEQYF. The DNA of the CDR3 is TGCAGTGCTAGAGATCTGGGGGAGGGGCCCTACGAGCAGTACTTC.

This clonotype has only a few counts. This rearrangement joins TRBV27 to TRBJ2-1; TRBD2 aligns across 9 bases. Germline trimming cut 5 bases from V and 5 bases from J; bases unmatched to any gene: 7. The CDR3 has 15 amino acids. Looked up from germline, CDR1 is MNHEY and CDR2 is SMNVEV (reference sequence). The CDR3 coding sequence is TGTGCCAGCAGTCCAATAGCGGGAGTGCACAATGAGCAGTTCTTC. It specifies CASSPIAGVHNEQFF.

This clonotype turned up a few times. Sequence at one end of the junction differs from germline and may be a read error. The chain is built from TRBV7-7 and TRBJ2-3; no firm D call. Per the germline V gene, CDR1 is SSHAT and CDR2 is FNYEAQ (reference sequence). CDR3 length: 11 residues. CDR3 amino acids: CASSLGPLGDF. The CDR3 DNA is TGTGCTAGCAGCTTAGGGCCTCTCGGTGATTTT.

The V call is TRBV24-1, the J call TRBJ2-2, with D unresolved. V lost 3 bases and J lost 5, with 12 bases in between. This CDR3 is 15 amino acids long. Germline CDR1 is KGHDR and CDR2 is SFDVKD. The CDR3 loop reads CATSDLRAVTGELFF. The CDR3 DNA reads TGTGCCACCAGTGATCTACGGGCTGTGACCGGGGAGCTGTTTTTT.

V is TRBV3-1 and J is TRBJ2-2, with TRBD1 identical over 7 bases. The germline V gene encodes CDR1 LGHDT and CDR2 YNNKEL (reference sequence). With V trimmed by 4 bases and J by 1 base, 18 bases remained unmatched. The CDR3 is made up of 20 amino acids. In nucleotides, the CDR3 is TGTGCCAGCAGCCCAGAGACGACGAAGATGACAGGGTTGAACACCGGGGAGCTGTTTTTT. Protein: CASSPETTKMTGLNTGELFF.

This clonotype came up many times. The chain employs TRBV5-1 and TRBJ2-5; D uncertain. In germline, CDR1 is SGHRS, CDR2 YFSETQ. The CDR3 has 15 residues. Trimming removed 6 bases from V and 5 bases from J, with 20 bases in between. CDR3 residues: CASKLSAGEQETQYF. DNA for the CDR3: TGCGCCAGCAAACTCTCGGCCGGAGAACAGGAGACCCAGTACTTC.

In regard to this clonotype: A much larger clone is a single base away; this may be a read error. Here the CDR3 reads CSASYTGNTETFF. CDR3 sequence (DNA): TGCAGTGCTAGTTATACGGGGAACACTGAAACTTTCTTT. The V call is TRBV20-1, the J call TRBJ1-1, with D uncertain. CDR3 size: 13 residues. Germline loops: CDR1 DFQATT, CDR2 SNEGSKA (reference sequence).

The rearrangement links TRBV3-1 to TRBJ2-5; 10 nucleotides match TRBD2. Unmatched junction bases numbered 9, after V lost 1 base and J lost 7 bases. This CDR3 has 16 residues. Germline V lookup: CDR1 LGHDT, CDR2 YNNKEL (reference sequence). The CDR3 sequence is CASSQGTSGARGTQYF. The CDR3 DNA sequence: TGTGCCAGCAGCCAAGGGACTAGCGGAGCTAGAGGGACCCAGTACTTC.

This clonotype was counted at least ten times. This chain uses TRBV10-2 with TRBJ1-5; D is unresolved. Germline V gene lookup returns CDR1 WSHSY and CDR2 SAAADI. Trimming removed 0 bases at V and 8 bases at J, with 8 bases between. CDR3 length: 13 residues. The CDR3 here is CASSESPYKPQHF. The DNA for the CDR3 is TGCGCCAGCAGTGAGTCTCCTTATAAGCCCCAGCATTTT.

The rearrangement links TRBV2 to TRBJ2-5; 8 positions match TRBD2. CDR3 length equals 16 residues. J gave up 2 bases and V 3 bases, and 8 bases lay outside the gene matches. Germline V gene sequence: CDR1 SNHLY, CDR2 FYNNEI. CDR3 bases: TGTGCCAGCAGTGACTTTAGCGGGATAAATCAAGAGACCCAGTACTTC. Translating gives CASSDFSGINQETQYF.

This clonotype has at least ten counts. This sequence joins TRBV12-5 and TRBJ2-3, with 9 bases that match TRBD1. The V segment lost 2 bases and the J segment 2 bases; nucleotides outside the gene matches: 5. Per the germline V gene, CDR1 is LGHNT and CDR2 is FRNRAP. CDR3 length equals 16 residues. CDR3 DNA: TGTGCTAGTGGTTTGAGAGGGACAGGGTCCACAGATACGCAGTATTTT. This encodes CASGLRGTGSTDTQYF. The full variable domain, its missing parts supplied by reference TRBV12-5 and TRBJ2-3, is DARVTQTPRHKVTEMGQEVTMRCQPILGHNTVFWYRQTMMQGLELLAYFRNRAPLDDSGMPKDRFSAEMPDATLATLKIQPSEPRDSAVYFCASGLRGTGSTDTQYFGPGTRLTVL.

A word on this clonotype: A far larger clone is off by one base, so a read error is likely. Likely a read error: the CDR3 ends without its conserved phenylalanine or tryptophan. The V and J genes are TRBV27 and TRBJ1-1; TRBD1 matches at 7 bases. The J segment lost 2 bases and the V segment lost 2 bases, leaving 2 bases of the junction unmatched. Per the germline V gene, CDR1 is MNHEY and CDR2 is SMNVEV (reference sequence). The CDR3 is 14 residues long. The CDR3 loop reads CASSLVGGNTEAFS. As DNA, the CDR3 is TGTGCCAGCAGTTTAGTAGGGGGCAACACTGAAGCTTTCTCT.

Concerning this clonotype: This may be a read error: a much more frequent sequence differs by one nucleotide. The chain recombines TRBV13 with TRBJ1-1, with D possibly being TRBD1 (6 bases). The CDR3 length is 15 residues. CDR1 and CDR2 from the germline V gene are PRHDT and FYEKMQ (reference sequence). V was clipped by 0 bases and J by 0 bases, with 8 bases between them. CDR3 sequence reads: CASSLGKGVNTEAFF. The DNA for the CDR3 is TGTGCCAGCAGCTTAGGGAAGGGGGTGAACACTGAAGCTTTCTTT. The variable domain in full, completed from reference TRBV13 and TRBJ1-1, reads AAGVIQSPRHLIKEKRETATLKCYPIPRHDTVYWYQQGPGQDPQFLISFYEKMQSDKGSIPDRFSAQQFSDYHSELNMSSLELGDSALYFCASSLGKGVNTEAFFGQGTRLTVV.

In this sample, this clonotype turned up many times. V and J are TRBV12-3 or TRBV12-4 and TRBJ2-2; 8 bases are shared with TRBD2. V trimming: 6 bases; J trimming: 5 bases; junction bases outside the gene matches: 11. The CDR3 loop spans 16 amino acids. CDR3 sequence (DNA): TGTGCCAGCAGCCCTCATAGCGGGACCGAGACCGGGGAGCTGTTTTTT. Its translation: CASSPHSGTETGELFF.

This clonotype was recorded many times. J is TRBJ2-1 and V is TRBV7-9; tentative D call: TRBD2 (6 bases). Germline V gives CDR1 SEHNR, CDR2 FQNEAQ (reference sequence). This CDR3 spans 13 amino acids. V was trimmed by 2 bases and J by 7 bases, leaving 9 bases between them. CDR3 sequence (DNA): TGTGCCAGCAGCTTACACGGGGGTAATGAGCAGTTCTTC. Its protein product is CASSLHGGNEQFF.

This clonotype was observed a few times. The chain couples TRBV7-9 to TRBJ2-3; weak D call: TRBD1 (6 bases). V was cut by 6 bases and J by 0 bases, with 13 bases left in between. Germline CDR1 is SEHNR and CDR2 is FQNEAQ (reference sequence). The CDR3 runs 15 residues. Here the CDR3 DNA reads TGTGCCAGCAGTCAACAGGGAATTAGCACAGATACGCAGTATTTT. Its protein product is CASSQQGISTDTQYF.

Many counts were recorded for this clonotype. This chain connects TRBV4-1 to TRBJ1-6; D remains unclear. The length of the CDR3 is 12 residues. Germline V gene data show CDR1 as MGHRA and CDR2 as YSYEKL. Trimming cost V 1 base and J 7 bases, with 2 bases left between them. Here the CDR3 DNA reads TGCGCCAGCAGCCAAGGAAATTCACCCCTCCACTTT. Amino acids: CASSQGNSPLHF.

In this sample, this clonotype turned up a few times. The chain employs TRBV25-1 and TRBJ2-7; TRBD1 aligns across 7 bases. The CDR3 runs to 13 residues. Germline V lookup: CDR1 MGHDK, CDR2 SYGVNS. J lost 0 bases, V lost 10 bases, and 6 bases had no gene match. Here the CDR3 reads CATRDRTSYEQYF. The CDR3 region has the DNA TGTGCCACCCGGGACAGAACCTCCTACGAGCAGTACTTC.

This clonotype was observed many times. V and J are TRBV24-1 and TRBJ2-7; TRBD1 is a possible D gene (6 bases). V lost 4 bases and J 7 bases, leaving 7 bases between the germline ends. The CDR3 totals 11 residues. The germline CDR1 and CDR2 sequences are KGHDR and SFDVKD. In nucleotides, the CDR3 is TGTGCCACCAGTGACCAGGGGGAGCAGTACTTC. As protein: CATSDQGEQYF.

This clonotype appeared many times. The rearrangement links TRBV10-3 to TRBJ2-3; D not resolved. There are 15 residues in the CDR3. The germline gives CDR1 ENHRY, CDR2 SYGVKD. Between the trimmed V and J ends, which lost 2 bases and 4 bases, there was a span of 13 bases. The CDR3, as DNA: TGTGCCATCAGTGAGCCCCCGGGCAGCTCAGATACGCAGTATTTT. Translated, it gives CAISEPPGSSDTQYF.